This T cell receptor (beta chain) was recovered during a study of T cells in Graves' hyperthyroidism and ophthalmopathy. Study results and limitations: Classification by a 13 V-J model distinguished ophthalmopathy from stable hyperthyroidism. Most thyroid clonotypes that were expanded above 0.001 also turned up in blood.

RNA transcripts provided the source from which TCR beta CDR3 regions were amplified. During a first-round RT-PCR of the TCR CDR3, the HTBI primer set was used. Each CDR3 protein gets one entry after TCRdb re-called the multiplex PCR reads with MiXCR. The table has some 600,000 distinct CDR3 sequences, roughly 13% seen once; the top ten hold less than 6%. Reasons for excluding patients were uncontrolled infection, other autoimmune disease, pregnancy or lactation. The ends were cut back, 6 bases at V and 3 bases at J, with 16 bases in the middle. This CDR3 comprises 15 residues. This clonotype has at least ten counts. The antigen remains undetermined.

The origin of this receptor is a woman in her thirties with Graves' hyperthyroidism that later progressed to Graves' ophthalmopathy. What was sequenced was blood. The genes are TRBV12-3 or TRBV12-4 and TRBJ2-3; possibly TRBD1 or TRBD2 for D (5 bases each). The CDR3 nucleotides read TGTGCCAGCAGGACGCAATACGGGGCAACAGATACGCAGTATTTT. This gives the protein CASRTQYGATDTQYF.